These T cell receptor beta chains were read from a single sample in a study of T cell responses to AZD1222 COVID-19 vaccine. This table comes from immunoSEQ multiplex PCR, and its TCRdb copy is limited to in-frame clones, with some not included. The sample lists fewer than 90,000 clones, about 85% occurring once. Sequences were derived from peripheral blood, sampled on day 0 of AZD1222 vaccination. These receptors originate from an adult in good health. Both conserved end residues are part of each CDR3. The order of the fields is CDR3 length, V gene, D gene, clone size, J gene, CDR3 protein, CDR3 DNA. A D gene is named only where the DNA matches it firmly. Size tells how often a clone was seen (once, few, many) or the class of an expanded clone, and some rows leave it out.

length: 14; V: TRBV2; D: TRBD1; size: -; J: TRBJ1-4; CDR3: CASSNDRGSEKLFF; DNA: TGTGCCAGCAGTAATGACAGGGGGAGTGAAAAACTGTTTTTT
length: 13; V: TRBV19; D: -; size: -; J: TRBJ1-1; CDR3: CAIREGMNTEAFF; DNA: TGTGCCATTCGGGAGGGAATGAACACTGAAGCTTTCTTT
length: 15; V: TRBV27; D: TRBD1; size: -; J: TRBJ2-7; CDR3: CASSGPGQGAGEQYF; DNA: TGTGCCAGCAGTGGACCGGGACAGGGGGCTGGGGAGCAGTACTTC
length: 14; V: TRBV29-1; D: -; size: -; J: TRBJ1-2; CDR3: CSVGEGPTNYGYTF; DNA: TGCAGCGTCGGGGAGGGCCCCACTAACTATGGCTACACCTTC
length: 16; V: TRBV2; D: TRBD2; size: -; J: TRBJ2-1; CDR3: CASSIPSGRAYNEQFF; DNA: TGTGCCAGCAGTATCCCTAGCGGGAGGGCCTACAATGAGCAGTTCTTC
length: 15; V: TRBV5-4; D: TRBD1; size: -; J: TRBJ2-5; CDR3: CASRPRTGPQETQYF; DNA: TGTGCCAGCAGACCCCGGACAGGGCCCCAAGAGACCCAGTACTTC
length: 15; V: TRBV5-1; D: TRBD2; size: -; J: TRBJ2-1; CDR3: CASRPRGGARDEQFF; DNA: TGCGCCAGCAGACCGCGCGGGGGGGCGCGAGATGAGCAGTTCTTC
length: 13; V: TRBV12-3/TRBV12-4; D: -; size: -; J: TRBJ1-2; CDR3: CASSFRVNYGYTF; DNA: TGTGCCAGCAGTTTTAGAGTTAACTATGGCTACACCTTC
length: 12; V: TRBV19; D: TRBD2; size: -; J: TRBJ2-5; CDR3: CASSWGGETQYF; DNA: TGTGCCAGTAGTTGGGGGGGGGAGACCCAGTACTTC
length: 15; V: TRBV30; D: -; size: -; J: TRBJ2-7; CDR3: CAWKRSGFGGYEQYF; DNA: TGTGCCTGGAAGCGGTCGGGGTTCGGGGGCTACGAGCAGTACTTC
length: 11; V: TRBV28; D: -; size: once; J: TRBJ2-3; CDR3: CASSLSGALYF; DNA: TGTGCCAGCAGTTTATCAGGGGCTCTGTATTTT
length: 13; V: TRBV7-9; D: -; size: -; J: TRBJ2-1; CDR3: CASSLNSGNEQFF; DNA: TGTGCCAGCAGCTTAAATTCAGGCAATGAGCAGTTCTTC
length: 13; V: TRBV14; D: TRBD2; size: -; J: TRBJ2-1; CDR3: CASSQVRESEQFF; DNA: TGTGCCAGCAGCCAGGTGCGGGAGAGTGAGCAGTTCTTC
length: 14; V: TRBV7-8; D: -; size: -; J: TRBJ2-3; CDR3: CASSLMRGTDTQYF; DNA: TGTGCCAGCAGCTTAATGAGGGGCACAGATACGCAGTATTTT
length: 11; V: TRBV7-9; D: -; size: -; J: TRBJ1-2; CDR3: CASSQERDYTF; DNA: TGTGCCAGCAGCCAGGAGAGAGACTACACCTTC
length: 12; V: TRBV12-3/TRBV12-4; D: -; size: -; J: TRBJ2-7; CDR3: CASRLTTYEQYF; DNA: TGTGCCAGCAGGTTGACAACCTACGAGCAGTACTTC
length: 14; V: TRBV19; D: -; size: -; J: TRBJ1-2; CDR3: CASSIGNSNYGYTF; DNA: TGTGCCAGTAGTATAGGGAACAGTAACTATGGCTACACCTTC
length: 12; V: TRBV12-3/TRBV12-4; D: -; size: -; J: TRBJ2-7; CDR3: CATAGTSYEQYF; DNA: TGTGCCACCGCGGGAACGTCCTACGAGCAGTACTTC
length: 15; V: TRBV6-5; D: -; size: -; J: TRBJ1-3; CDR3: CASSAPGTARNTIYF; DNA: TGTGCCAGCAGCGCTCCCGGGACGGCGAGAAACACCATATATTTT
length: 15; V: TRBV5-1; D: TRBD1; size: -; J: TRBJ2-2; CDR3: CASSQQGADTGELFF; DNA: TGCGCCAGCAGCCAACAGGGGGCGGACACCGGGGAGCTGTTTTTT
length: 14; V: TRBV6-5; D: TRBD2; size: -; J: TRBJ2-7; CDR3: CASSPTSPLGEQYF; DNA: TGTGCCAGCAGCCCGACTAGCCCCTTAGGGGAGCAGTACTTC
length: 13; V: TRBV7-8; D: -; size: -; J: TRBJ1-4; CDR3: CASSFEGYEKLFF; DNA: TGTGCCAGCAGCTTTGAGGGTTATGAAAAACTGTTTTTT
length: 14; V: TRBV11-2; D: -; size: once; J: TRBJ1-3; CDR3: CASKNNRDLYTIYF; DNA: TGTGCCAGCAAAAATAACCGGGATCTATACACCATATATTTT
length: 11; V: TRBV6-6; D: TRBD2; size: once; J: TRBJ2-7; CDR3: CASGRAVEQYF; DNA: TGTGCCAGCGGGAGGGCGGTCGAGCAGTACTTC
length: 14; V: TRBV6-1; D: -; size: -; J: TRBJ1-5; CDR3: CASSEPRRSGAQHF; DNA: TGTGCCAGCAGTGAACCGAGGAGGAGCGGGGCCCAGCATTTT
length: 13; V: TRBV11-3; D: -; size: -; J: TRBJ2-1; CDR3: CASSPGGPNEQFF; DNA: TGTGCCAGCAGCCCCGGAGGGCCAAATGAGCAGTTCTTC
length: 16; V: TRBV10-3; D: -; size: once; J: TRBJ2-3; CDR3: CAISESEGWATDTQYF; DNA: TGTGCCATCAGTGAGTCTGAGGGATGGGCCACAGATACGCAGTATTTT
length: 16; V: TRBV27; D: -; size: -; J: TRBJ1-4; CDR3: CASSVGPAGTNEKLFF; DNA: TGTGCCAGCAGTGTGGGGCCCGCGGGAACTAATGAAAAACTGTTTTTT
length: 11; V: TRBV20-1; D: -; size: -; J: TRBJ1-2; CDR3: CSLTRGYGYTF; DNA: TGCAGCCTTACCCGCGGCTATGGCTACACCTTC
length: 14; V: TRBV6-5; D: TRBD2; size: -; J: TRBJ2-7; CDR3: CASIGLAQSYEQYF; DNA: TGTGCCAGCATTGGACTAGCCCAGTCCTACGAGCAGTACTTC
length: 12; V: TRBV29-1; D: -; size: -; J: TRBJ2-4; CDR3: CSVERSPGIQYF; DNA: TGCAGCGTTGAAAGAAGTCCAGGCATTCAGTACTTC
length: 15; V: TRBV19; D: -; size: once; J: TRBJ1-3; CDR3: CASSSTQDSGNTIYF; DNA: TGTGCCAGTAGTTCGACGCAAGACTCTGGAAACACCATATATTTT
length: 18; V: TRBV7-9; D: -; size: -; J: TRBJ1-4; CDR3: CASSLDPGYLITNEKLFF; DNA: TGTGCCAGCAGCTTAGATCCAGGGTATTTGATCACTAATGAAAAACTGTTTTTT
length: 15; V: TRBV6-5; D: -; size: -; J: TRBJ2-1; CDR3: CASSYSRGLSNEQFF; DNA: TGTGCCAGCAGTTACTCTAGGGGGTTATCCAATGAGCAGTTCTTC
length: 13; V: TRBV30; D: -; size: -; J: TRBJ1-5; CDR3: CAWSARHPSPQHF; DNA: TGTGCCTGGAGTGCCCGGCATCCATCCCCCCAGCATTTT
length: 13; V: TRBV27; D: -; size: -; J: TRBJ1-1; CDR3: CASSFQPNTEAFF; DNA: TGTGCCAGCAGCTTCCAGCCGAACACTGAAGCTTTCTTT
length: 13; V: TRBV10-2; D: TRBD2; size: -; J: TRBJ2-7; CDR3: CASTQARGGEQYF; DNA: TGCGCCAGCACTCAGGCCCGGGGAGGGGAGCAGTACTTC
length: 14; V: TRBV19; D: -; size: few; J: TRBJ1-4; CDR3: CASRIEGANEKLFF; DNA: TGTGCCAGCCGTATTGAAGGGGCTAATGAAAAACTGTTTTTT
length: 17; V: TRBV19; D: -; size: -; J: TRBJ2-2; CDR3: CASSRVLGQPLTGELFF; DNA: TGTGCCAGTAGTCGAGTGCTAGGACAGCCTCTTACCGGGGAGCTGTTTTTT
length: 15; V: TRBV9; D: -; size: -; J: TRBJ2-3; CDR3: CASSVAGPAQDTQYF; DNA: TGTGCCAGCAGCGTAGCGGGACCCGCACAAGATACGCAGTATTTT
length: 16; V: TRBV6-1; D: -; size: -; J: TRBJ1-6; CDR3: CASSEAPGGGDSPLHF; DNA: TGTGCCAGCAGTGAAGCACCGGGGGGAGGCGATTCACCCCTCCACTTT
length: 15; V: TRBV7-2; D: -; size: -; J: TRBJ2-1; CDR3: CASSLSGNSYNEQFF; DNA: TGTGCCAGCAGCTTATCGGGTAACTCCTACAATGAGCAGTTCTTC
length: 14; V: TRBV3-1/TRBV3-2; D: TRBD1; size: -; J: TRBJ1-1; CDR3: CASSQQPTGAEAFF; DNA: TGTGCCAGCAGCCAACAACCTACAGGGGCTGAAGCTTTCTTT
length: 13; V: TRBV29-1; D: -; size: few; J: TRBJ1-5; CDR3: CSVEVGQNQPQHF; DNA: TGCAGCGTTGAAGTGGGGCAGAATCAGCCCCAGCATTTT
length: 12; V: TRBV5-1; D: -; size: -; J: TRBJ1-1; CDR3: CASSLGHTEAFF; DNA: TGCGCCAGCAGCTTGGGGCACACTGAAGCTTTCTTT
length: 12; V: TRBV7-9; D: -; size: -; J: TRBJ2-7; CDR3: CASSSHSYEQYF; DNA: TGTGCCAGCAGCTCACACTCCTACGAGCAGTACTTC
length: 16; V: TRBV18; D: TRBD1; size: -; J: TRBJ1-2; CDR3: CASSPTTRDSEGGYTF; DNA: TGTGCCAGCTCACCGACCACTCGGGACAGCGAGGGGGGCTACACCTTC
length: 16; V: TRBV5-6; D: TRBD1; size: -; J: TRBJ2-7; CDR3: CASSLTVGDRYYEQYF; DNA: TGTGCCAGCAGCTTGACGGTAGGGGACAGGTACTACGAGCAGTACTTC